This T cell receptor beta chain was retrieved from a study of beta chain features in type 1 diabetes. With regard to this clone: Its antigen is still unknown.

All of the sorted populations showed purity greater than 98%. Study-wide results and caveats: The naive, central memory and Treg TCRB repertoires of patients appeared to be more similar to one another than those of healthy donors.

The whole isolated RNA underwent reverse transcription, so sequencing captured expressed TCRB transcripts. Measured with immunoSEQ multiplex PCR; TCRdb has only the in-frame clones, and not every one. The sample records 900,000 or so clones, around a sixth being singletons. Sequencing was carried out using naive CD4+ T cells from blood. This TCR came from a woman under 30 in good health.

The CDR3 DNA is TGTGCCAGCAGCCAAAAAATCGTGGCGGCTACCTACGAGCAGTACTTC. Translating gives CASSQKIVAATYEQYF. The V call is TRBV7-9, the J call TRBJ2-7; D gene ambiguous. V lost 5 bases and J lost 2, with 19 bases in between. The germline gives CDR1 SEHNR, CDR2 FQNEAQ (reference sequence). The CDR3 totals 16 residues.